This T cell receptor (beta chain) was retrieved from a study of cytomegalovirus exposure and HLA in healthy donors. In this sample, this clone turned up a few times. Antigen unknown. The PCR had 60 Vbeta and 13 Jbeta primers. TCRdb's table, derived via immunoSEQ multiplex PCR, lists solely in-frame clones and lacks some. The data contain about 180,000 clones, about four fifths of them singletons. Germline V gene lookup returns CDR1 SGHRS and CDR2 YFSETQ. V was pared by 3 bases and J by 6 bases, with 7 bases of the junction left unmatched. This CDR3 is 14 amino acids long. Findings and limits, study-wide: A later analysis found most CMV-associated TCR beta chains apparently HLA-restricted. CMV serostatus was the only recorded immune exposure for donors. Cytomegalovirus-associated TCR beta chains were listed, numbering some 150.

V usage is TRBV5-1 and J usage is TRBJ2-3; TRBD1 matches 7 bases. What was sequenced was PBMCs. The TCR comes from a woman in her twenties or thirties in good health and CMV-seronegative. CDR3 sequence reads: CASSYTRGSDTQYF. The CDR3 nucleotides are TGCGCCAGCAGCTACACCAGGGGGAGCGATACGCAGTATTTT.